The 15 T cell receptor beta chains below all came from one sample that was sequenced in a study of cytotoxic CD8 clonotypes in ibrutinib-treated CLL. The table came from immunoSEQ multiplex PCR; TCRdb's copy has only in-frame clones and leaves some out. The data hold hundreds of thousands of clones, with roughly 67% observed a single time. The sample here was PBMCs, taken after 36 months of ibrutinib treatment. All receptors derive from a human donor with chronic lymphocytic leukemia.

The chain employs TRBV6-5 and TRBJ1-1; no reliable D call. This CDR3 has 12 residues. CDR1 and CDR2 from the germline V gene are MNHEY and SVGAGI. The V end lost 6 bases, the J end lost 7 bases, and 12 bases lay between the germline ends. Written as DNA, the CDR3 is TGTGCCAGCAGACGCTCAACAAATGAAGCTTTCTTT. Its protein product is CASRRSTNEAFF.

The chain uses TRBV7-8 and TRBJ2-6; the D call may be TRBD1 or TRBD2 (6 bases each). Trimming pared 0 bases from V and 0 bases from J, leaving 18 bases between. Germline CDR1 and CDR2: SGHVS and FQNEAQ. The CDR3 is 20 amino acids. The CDR3 DNA sequence: TGTGCCAGCAGCTTAGCTCACGGAGGGGGACGGACCTCTGGGGCCAACGTCCTGACTTTC. Protein product: CASSLAHGGGRTSGANVLTF.

V usage is TRBV19 and J usage is TRBJ2-7, with 11 bases identical to TRBD1. Germline values: CDR1 LNHDA, CDR2 SQIVND (reference sequence). The CDR3 totals 15 residues. J was trimmed by 2 bases and V by 5 bases; bases with no gene match: 5. CDR3 sequence (DNA): TGTGCCAGTAGTCCGGGACAGGGGGGGCCCTACGAGCAGTACTTC. Translation: CASSPGQGGPYEQYF.

As concerns this clone: Additional DNA sequences in this sample encode the identical CDR3. The gene calls are TRBV5-4 and TRBJ2-3; maybe TRBD2 (6 bases). Germline V gene data show CDR1 as SGHNT and CDR2 as YYREEE (reference sequence). V lost 0 bases and J lost 1, with 9 bases in between. The CDR3 length is 15 residues. The CDR3 sequence: CASSLAGGGTDTQYF. CDR3 bases: TGTGCCAGCAGCTTGGCGGGCGGGGGCACAGATACGCAGTATTTT. The variable domain in full, completed from reference TRBV5-4 and TRBJ2-3, reads ETGVTQSPTHLIKTRGQQVTLRCSSQSGHNTVSWYQQALGQGPQFIFQYYREEENGRGNFPPRFSGLQFPNYSSELNVNALELDDSALYLCASSLAGGGTDTQYFGPGTRLTVL.

In its sample, this clone was seen a few times. V gene TRBV27 combines with J gene TRBJ1-5; TRBD1 is a possible D gene (5 bases). V was cut by 5 bases and J by 7 bases, with 12 bases left in between. CDR1 and CDR2 from the germline V gene are MNHEY and SMNVEV (reference sequence). The CDR3 covers 13 residues. The CDR3 loop reads CASSLREGQPQHF. CDR3 nucleotide sequence: TGTGCCAGCAGTCTTCGAGAGGGGCAGCCCCAGCATTTT.

The V gene is TRBV5-1, the J gene TRBJ2-1, with 12 nucleotides matching TRBD2. Germline-derived CDR1 and CDR2 are SGHRS and YFSETQ. V shed 3 bases and J 3 bases; nucleotides not matched to a gene: 4. CDR3 length equals 16 residues. This CDR3 reads CASSSGLAGIYNEQFF. The CDR3 DNA sequence: TGCGCCAGCAGCTCCGGACTAGCGGGGATCTACAATGAGCAGTTCTTC.

This clone was seen a few times. The gene calls are TRBV7-2 and TRBJ1-5; 7 positions agree with TRBD1. Germline values: CDR1 SGHTA, CDR2 FQGNSA. This CDR3 has 14 amino acids. The V and J ends lost 5 bases and 6 bases, in that order; junction bases with no gene match: 7. The CDR3 nucleotides read TGTGCCAGCAGCCGACATCGACAGGGTCAGCCCCAGCATTTT. Translating it yields CASSRHRQGQPQHF. Based on the CDR3 plus reference TRBV7-2 and TRBJ1-5, the full variable domain is GAGVSQSPSNKVTEKGKDVELRCDPISGHTALYWYRQSLGQGLEFLIYFQGNSAPDKSGLPSDRFSAERTGGSVSTLTIQRTQQEDSAVYLCASSRHRQGQPQHFGDGTRLSIL.

V is TRBV9 and J is TRBJ1-4, with 9 bases fitting TRBD1. Germline V lookup: CDR1 SGDLS, CDR2 YYNGEE. V lost 4 bases, J lost 6 bases, and 16 bases stayed unmatched. The CDR3 extends over 18 amino acids. The CDR3 nucleotides are TGTGCCAGCAGCCTACGGGACAGGGTTTACGGGGGAGATGAAAAACTGTTTTTT. It codes for CASSLRDRVYGGDEKLFF.

The chain links TRBV6-5 to TRBJ2-5; no clear D gene. Trimming cost V 0 bases and J 5 bases, with 7 bases left between them. This CDR3 has 13 amino acids. In germline, CDR1 is MNHEY, CDR2 SVGAGI. The CDR3 DNA reads TGTGCCAGCAGTTACTCGTTGGTCGAGACCCAGTACTTC. It translates to CASSYSLVETQYF.

This clone was counted only a few times. The chain uses TRBV7-9 and TRBJ2-2; no clear D gene. V lost 8 bases to trimming and J lost 6 bases, with 10 bases between them. The germline CDR1 and CDR2 sequences are SEHNR and FQNEAQ (reference sequence). CDR3 length equals 12 residues. In nucleotides, the CDR3 is TGTGCCAGCCTCTCACGCGCCGGGGAGCTGTTTTTT. It codes for CASLSRAGELFF.

The table lists this clone with a few counts. The junction departs from the called germline gene at one end, perhaps through a read error. The gene calls are TRBV19 and TRBJ2-5; 8 nucleotides agree with TRBD1. The CDR3 consists of 14 residues. CDR1 LNHDA and CDR2 SQIVND come from the germline V gene (reference sequence). The CDR3 region is CASSTRTGREAQYF. CDR3 nucleotide sequence: TGTGCCAGTAGTACCCGGACAGGGCGAGAGGCCCAGTACTTC.

This sequence joins TRBV18 and TRBJ2-1, with D possibly matching TRBD2 (5 bases). Germline values: CDR1 KGHSH, CDR2 LQKENI. The CDR3 loop spans 16 amino acids. V shed 3 bases and J shed 3 bases, with 15 bases lying between them. CDR3 loop: CASSPESGGLYNEQFF. For the CDR3, the DNA is TGTGCCAGCTCACCCGAGAGCGGAGGTCTCTACAATGAGCAGTTCTTC.

The table lists this clone with a count of one. This rearrangement joins TRBV6-1 to TRBJ2-5; D might be TRBD1 or TRBD2, each matching 5 bases. Germline V gives CDR1 MNHNS, CDR2 SASEGT. Trimming took 8 bases from V and 5 from J, leaving 21 bases between them. The length of the CDR3 is 15 residues. The CDR3 DNA is TGTGCCAGCGGGAACAGTGGGGGATCTAGCGAGACCCAGTACTTC. Protein: CASGNSGGSSETQYF.

This clone was seen just once. This rearrangement joins TRBV7-6 to TRBJ2-1, with TRBD2 matching over 14 bases. Germline CDR1 and CDR2: SGHVS and FNYEAQ. With 5 bases clipped from V and 10 bases from J, the junction kept 7 bases outside the gene matches. The CDR3 sequence is 15 residues long. CDR3 in amino acids: CASSGRLAGGREQFF. The CDR3 DNA follows: TGTGCCAGCAGCGGAAGACTAGCGGGAGGGCGCGAGCAGTTCTTC.

This clone was seen a handful of times. Written as DNA, the CDR3 is TGCGCCAGCAGCTTGGGACAGGGGGGTGGCTACACCTTC. It specifies CASSLGQGGGYTF. The rearrangement joins TRBV5-1 to TRBJ1-2, with TRBD1 identical over 9 bases. This CDR3 is 13 amino acids long. Germline values: CDR1 SGHRS, CDR2 YFSETQ. V lost 0 bases and J lost 7; bases outside the gene matches: 1.